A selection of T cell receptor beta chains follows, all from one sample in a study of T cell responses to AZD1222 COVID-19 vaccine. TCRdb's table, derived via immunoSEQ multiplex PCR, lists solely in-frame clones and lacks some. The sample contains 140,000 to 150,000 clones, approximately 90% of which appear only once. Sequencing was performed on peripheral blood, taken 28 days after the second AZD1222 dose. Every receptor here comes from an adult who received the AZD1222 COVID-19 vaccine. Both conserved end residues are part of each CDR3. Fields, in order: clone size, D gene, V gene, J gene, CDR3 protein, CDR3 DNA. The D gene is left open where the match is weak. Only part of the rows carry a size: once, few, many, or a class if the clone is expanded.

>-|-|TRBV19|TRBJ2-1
CASSPITRGLRDEQFF
TGTGCCAGTTCCCCTATCACTAGAGGATTGCGAGATGAGCAGTTCTTC
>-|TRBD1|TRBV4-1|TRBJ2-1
CASSQDGQATYNEQFF
TGCGCCAGCAGCCAAGACGGACAGGCAACCTACAATGAGCAGTTCTTC
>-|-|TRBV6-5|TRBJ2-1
CASSPLDSLNEQFF
TGTGCCAGCAGTCCCTTGGACAGCCTCAATGAGCAGTTCTTC
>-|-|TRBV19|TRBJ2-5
CASSTPGHLGSKETQYF
TGTGCCAGTAGTACTCCGGGACACCTAGGATCCAAAGAGACCCAGTACTTC
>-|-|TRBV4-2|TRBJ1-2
CASSQDDYGYTF
TGTGCCAGCAGCCAAGACGACTATGGCTACACCTTC
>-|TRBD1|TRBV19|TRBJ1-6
CASNYRGNSPLHF
TGTGCCAGTAACTACAGGGGTAATTCACCCCTCCACTTT
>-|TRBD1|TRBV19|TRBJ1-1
CASRETGGSLMNTEAFF
TGTGCCAGTAGGGAGACAGGGGGAAGTCTCATGAACACTGAAGCTTTCTTT
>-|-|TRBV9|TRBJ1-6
CASSLCSPLHF
TGTGCCAGCAGCTTATGTTCACCCCTCCACTTT
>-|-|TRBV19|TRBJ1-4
CASADPGTTNEKLFF
TGTGCCAGTGCCGACCCCGGGACAACTAATGAAAAACTGTTTTTT
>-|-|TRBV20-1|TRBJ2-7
CSASERVSYEQYF
TGCAGTGCTAGTGAGCGAGTCAGCTACGAGCAGTACTTC
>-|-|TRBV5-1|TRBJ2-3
CASSSQSGYTQYF
TGCGCCAGCAGCTCCCAAAGCGGCTATACGCAGTATTTT
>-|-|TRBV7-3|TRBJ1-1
CASRYAVRTEAFF
TGTGCCAGCAGATACGCGGTTCGCACTGAAGCTTTCTTT
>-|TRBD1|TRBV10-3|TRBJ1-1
CASRQGLNTEAFF
TGTGCCAGCCGACAGGGCTTGAACACTGAAGCTTTCTTT
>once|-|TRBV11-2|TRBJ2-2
CASSLVVGQLFF
TGTGCCAGCAGCTTAGTTGTCGGGCAGCTGTTTTTT
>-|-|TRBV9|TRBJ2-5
CASSVDDSETQYF
TGTGCCAGCAGCGTGGACGATTCGGAGACCCAGTACTTC
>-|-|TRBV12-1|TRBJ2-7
CASSFIRLAGESSYEQYF
TGTGCCAGCAGCTTCATTCGGCTAGCGGGAGAAAGCTCCTACGAGCAGTACTTC
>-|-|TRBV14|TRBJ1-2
CASSQNHPLYGYTF
TGTGCCAGCAGCCAAAATCACCCCCTCTATGGCTACACCTTC
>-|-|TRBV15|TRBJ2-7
CATSRGGQGGYEQYF
TGTGCCACCAGCAGAGGCGGACAGGGAGGGTACGAGCAGTACTTC
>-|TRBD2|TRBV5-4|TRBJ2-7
CASSPSGGSYEQYF
TGTGCCAGCAGCCCTAGCGGGGGCTCCTACGAGCAGTACTTC
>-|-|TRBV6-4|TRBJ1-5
CASSDIQGMDQPQHF
TGTGCCAGCAGTGACATACAGGGAATGGACCAGCCCCAGCATTTT
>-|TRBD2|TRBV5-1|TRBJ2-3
CASSEDLGSGALSTDTQYF
TGCGCCAGCAGCGAGGATTTGGGGAGCGGGGCCCTTAGCACAGATACGCAGTATTTT
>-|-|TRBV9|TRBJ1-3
CASSVNDQVNTIYF
TGTGCCAGCAGCGTAAACGATCAGGTTAACACCATATATTTT
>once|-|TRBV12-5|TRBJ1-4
CASGLILPRTVNEKLFF
TGTGCTAGTGGTTTGATCCTCCCCCGGACAGTTAATGAAAAACTGTTTTTT
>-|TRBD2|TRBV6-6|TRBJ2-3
CASSTRGARGDTQYF
TGTGCCAGCAGTACGCGGGGGGCTCGTGGAGATACGCAGTATTTT
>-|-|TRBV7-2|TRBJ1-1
CASSAETRREAFF
TGTGCCAGCAGCGCCGAGACCCGCAGAGAAGCTTTCTTT
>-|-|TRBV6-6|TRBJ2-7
CASSARQFSYEQYF
TGTGCCAGCAGTGCAAGACAGTTCTCCTACGAGCAGTACTTC
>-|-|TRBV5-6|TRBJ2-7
CASSFKHRDEQYF
TGTGCCAGCAGCTTTAAACACAGGGACGAGCAGTACTTC
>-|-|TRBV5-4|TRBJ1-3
CASSLAGSGNTIYF
TGTGCCAGCAGCCTAGCCGGCTCTGGAAACACCATATATTTT
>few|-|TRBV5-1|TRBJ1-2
CASSPDRNYGYTF
TGCGCCAGCAGCCCCGACAGGAACTATGGCTACACCTTC
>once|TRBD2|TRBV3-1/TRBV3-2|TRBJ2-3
CASSQLAGGRTDTQYF
TGTGCCAGCAGCCAACTAGCGGGGGGACGCACAGATACGCAGTATTTT
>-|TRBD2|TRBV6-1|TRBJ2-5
CASSEAELAGVTQYF
TGTGCCAGCAGTGAAGCGGAACTAGCGGGGGTCACCCAGTACTTC
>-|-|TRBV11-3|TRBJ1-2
CASSVGANNYGYTF
TGTGCCAGCAGCGTCGGGGCCAACAACTATGGCTACACCTTC
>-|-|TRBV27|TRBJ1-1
CASSLYWNTEAFF
TGTGCCAGCAGTTTATACTGGAACACTGAAGCTTTCTTT
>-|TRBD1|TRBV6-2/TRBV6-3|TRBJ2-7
CASSYHDRGEQYF
TGTGCCAGCAGTTACCACGACAGGGGCGAGCAGTACTTC
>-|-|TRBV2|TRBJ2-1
CASSLLDYNEQFF
TGTGCCAGCAGCTTACTTGATTACAATGAGCAGTTCTTC
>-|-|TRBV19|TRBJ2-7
CASSIGRDYEQYF
TGTGCCAGTAGTATCGGGAGAGACTACGAGCAGTACTTC
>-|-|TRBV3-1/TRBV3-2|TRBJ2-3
CASSPVGPPTDTQYF
TGTGCCAGCAGCCCCGTCGGGCCGCCGACAGATACGCAGTATTTT
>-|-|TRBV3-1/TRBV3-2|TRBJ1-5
CASSQDHGGDIQPQHF
TGTGCCAGCAGCCAAGATCACGGGGGCGATATTCAGCCCCAGCATTTT
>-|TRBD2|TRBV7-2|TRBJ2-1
CASSLASSGRSWNEQFF
TGTGCCAGCAGCTTAGCCTCTAGCGGGAGGTCTTGGAATGAGCAGTTCTTC
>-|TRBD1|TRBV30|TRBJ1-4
CAWSGGTGTIWGTNEKLFF
TGTGCCTGGAGTGGGGGGACAGGAACCATATGGGGAACTAATGAAAAACTGTTTTTT
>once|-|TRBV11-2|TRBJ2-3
CASSLRGVTDTQYF
TGTGCCAGCAGCTTAAGGGGGGTCACAGATACGCAGTATTTT
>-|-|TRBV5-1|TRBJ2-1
CASSQSSASSYNEQFF
TGCGCCAGCAGCCAGAGTAGCGCGAGCTCCTACAATGAGCAGTTCTTC
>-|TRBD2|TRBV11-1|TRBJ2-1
CASSRGPSGGQFF
TGTGCCAGCAGCCGAGGACCTAGCGGGGGGCAGTTCTTC
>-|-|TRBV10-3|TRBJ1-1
CAISERQGNTEAFF
TGTGCCATCAGTGAAAGGCAGGGGAACACTGAAGCTTTCTTT
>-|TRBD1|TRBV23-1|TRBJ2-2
CASSHLRTGRDTGELFF
TGCGCCAGCAGTCACCTGAGGACAGGGAGAGACACCGGGGAGCTGTTTTTT
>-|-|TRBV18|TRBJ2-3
CASFPGRSTDTQYF
TGTGCCAGCTTCCCGGGAAGGAGCACAGATACGCAGTATTTT
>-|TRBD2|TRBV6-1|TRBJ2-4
CASSVTSGAVWVKNIQYF
TGTGCCAGCAGTGTTACTAGCGGGGCCGTGTGGGTCAAAAACATTCAGTACTTC
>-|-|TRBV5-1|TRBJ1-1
CASSLVGDTEAFF
TGCGCCAGCAGCTTGGTGGGAGACACTGAAGCTTTCTTT
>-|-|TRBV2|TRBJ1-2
CASSEARGNYGYTF
TGTGCCAGCAGTGAAGCCCGAGGGAACTATGGCTACACCTTC
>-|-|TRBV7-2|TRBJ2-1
CASSLARIDEQFF
TGTGCCAGCAGCTTAGCTCGGATCGATGAGCAGTTCTTC
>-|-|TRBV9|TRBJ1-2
CASTNPGDYGYTF
TGTGCCAGCACTAACCCAGGGGACTATGGCTACACCTTC
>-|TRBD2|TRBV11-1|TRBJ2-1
CASSYYVGRSYNEQFF
TGTGCCAGCAGCTACTACGTCGGGAGGTCCTACAATGAGCAGTTCTTC
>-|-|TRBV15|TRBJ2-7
CATSSGTRRNEQYF
TGTGCCACCAGCAGTGGTACTAGGAGGAACGAGCAGTACTTC
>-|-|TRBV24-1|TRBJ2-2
CATSDPRPGGELFF
TGTGCCACCAGTGATCCCCGGCCGGGCGGGGAGCTGTTTTTT
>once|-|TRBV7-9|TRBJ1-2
CASSLRGDGYGYTF
TGTGCCAGCAGCTTACGGGGTGATGGCTATGGCTACACCTTC
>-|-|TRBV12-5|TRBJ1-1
CASGRGTNTEAFF
TGTGCTAGTGGCCGAGGGACGAACACTGAAGCTTTCTTT
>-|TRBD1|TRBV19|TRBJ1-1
CASRGDRETEAFF
TGTGCCAGTAGGGGAGACAGGGAGACTGAAGCTTTCTTT
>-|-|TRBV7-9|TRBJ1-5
CASSAAQGEDNQPQHF
TGTGCCAGCAGCGCAGCCCAGGGAGAAGACAATCAGCCCCAGCATTTT
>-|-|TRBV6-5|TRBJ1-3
CASSYAGLAGNTIYF
TGTGCCAGCAGTTACGCGGGGCTGGCTGGAAACACCATATATTTT
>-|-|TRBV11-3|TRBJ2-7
CASSWELDYGSYYEQYF
TGTGCCAGCAGCTGGGAATTGGACTACGGATCTTACTACGAGCAGTACTTC